Each of the 10 T cell receptor beta chains below was sequenced from the same sample in a study of shared clonotypes between healthy human individuals. The repertoire was sequenced with immunoSEQ multiplex PCR; TCRdb's copy has only in-frame clones and lacks some. Of some 980,000 clones detected, approximately 76% appear once; the ten largest clones hold about 1.5%. Sequencing was done on a sample of memory CD4+ T cells sorted from blood. Subset specified: CD45RA-negative fraction. Receptor source: a man between 18 and 29 years old in good health.

The chain has TRBV11-2 and TRBJ2-1; 14 nucleotides align to TRBD2. The CDR3 is 17 residues long. The junction had 7 bases not matched to a gene; V was cut back by 4 bases and J by 5 bases. In germline, CDR1 is SGHAT, CDR2 FQNNGV. CDR3 amino acids: CASSSPPGLAGDNEQFF. For the CDR3, the DNA is TGTGCCAGCAGCTCGCCACCGGGACTAGCGGGGGACAATGAGCAGTTCTTC.

The V call is TRBV7-2, the J call TRBJ1-5; D gene unclear. CDR3 length: 15 residues. Trimming pared 2 bases from V and 3 bases from J, leaving 11 bases between. Germline-derived CDR1 and CDR2 are SGHTA and FQGNSA. CDR3 protein: CASSLQAGPNQPQHF. In nucleotides, the CDR3 is TGTGCCAGCAGCTTACAGGCGGGCCCCAATCAGCCCCAGCATTTT.

The chain employs TRBV6-1 and TRBJ1-1, with TRBD1 matching 7 bases. The germline V gene has CDR1 MNHNS and CDR2 SASEGT. This CDR3 is built from 13 residues. J lost 6 bases, V lost 6 bases, and 7 bases had no gene match. The CDR3 nucleotides are TGTGCCAGCAGCCAGACAGGGATCCCTGAAGCTTTCTTT. This translates into CASSQTGIPEAFF.

J is TRBJ2-5 and V is TRBV11-1; D is tentatively TRBD1 or TRBD2 (5 bases each). V dropped 3 bases and J dropped 1 base, with 12 bases sitting between them. This CDR3 region has 15 residues. The V gene's germline CDR1 is SGHAT and CDR2 FQDESV (reference sequence). The CDR3 sequence: CASSLGRTLQETQYF. Here the CDR3 DNA reads TGTGCCAGCAGCTTGGGACGGACCCTCCAAGAGACCCAGTACTTC.

This clone was counted only a few times. The chain is built from TRBV11-2 and TRBJ2-5; a weak D match, TRBD2 (6 bases). This CDR3 is built from 14 residues. Trimming took 5 bases from V and 7 from J, leaving 17 bases between them. Germline-derived CDR1 and CDR2 are SGHAT and FQNNGV. CDR3 loop: CASSRLGAGGTQYF. The CDR3 DNA is TGTGCCAGCAGCCGCCTCGGAGCCGGGGGGACCCAGTACTTC. Full variable domain (outside the CDR3, taken from reference TRBV11-2 and TRBJ2-5): EAGVAQSPRYKIIEKRQSVAFWCNPISGHATLYWYQQILGQGPKLLIQFQNNGVVDDSQLPKDRFSAERLKGVDSTLKIQPAKLEDSAVYLCASSRLGAGGTQYFGPGTRLLVL.

CDR3 nucleotides: TGCGCCAGCAGCTTGGCCGCACTGCGGGATACGCAGTATTTT. The encoded protein is CASSLAALRDTQYF. This chain links TRBV5-1 with TRBJ2-3; no clear D gene. Germline V gene data show CDR1 as SGHRS and CDR2 as YFSETQ. The CDR3 totals 14 residues. The germline V and J ends were trimmed by 0 bases and 6 bases, with 11 bases remaining between them.

The rearrangement uses TRBV10-3 and TRBJ2-3; 8 nucleotides align to TRBD2. Germline V gene data show CDR1 as ENHRY and CDR2 as SYGVKD. CDR3 length: 15 amino acids. The ends lost 4 bases at V and 3 bases at J; junction bases unmatched: 6. For the CDR3, the DNA is TGTGCCATCAGTGCAGGGACTAGTAGGACAGATACGCAGTATTTT. Protein product: CAISAGTSRTDTQYF.

The table lists this clone with many counts. This chain uses TRBV23-1 with TRBJ2-7; D uncertain. TRBV23-1 carries the ORF label, with uncertain function. This CDR3 has 19 amino acids. V was pared by 6 bases and J by 0 bases, with 27 bases between. The CDR3 here is CASRSSLEQRPRSSYEQYF. DNA for the CDR3: TGCGCCAGCAGGTCGTCCCTTGAACAGCGTCCCAGAAGCTCCTACGAGCAGTACTTC.

The chain recombines TRBV2 with TRBJ2-2; D is tentatively TRBD1 or TRBD2 (5 bases each). CDR1 and CDR2 from the germline V gene are SNHLY and FYNNEI. V lost 8 bases to trimming and J lost 6 bases, with 19 bases between them. The CDR3 covers 15 residues. The CDR3 nucleotides are TGTGCCAGCGCTGAGGGGAAACGCGTCCCCGGGGAGCTGTTTTTT. Translated: CASAEGKRVPGELFF. Variable domain in full (rest from reference TRBV2 and TRBJ2-2): EPEVTQTPSHQVTQMGQEVILRCVPISNHLYFYWYRQILGQKVEFLVSFYNNEISEKSEIFDDQFSVERPDGSNFTLKIRSTKLEDSAMYFCASAEGKRVPGELFFGEGSRLTVL.

This chain uses TRBV4-2 with TRBJ2-1; 7 bases line up with TRBD1. Germline V CDR1 and CDR2: LGHNA, YNFKEQ. The CDR3 loop spans 17 amino acids. The V gene end was trimmed by 0 bases and the J gene end by 5 bases; junction bases not matched to a gene: 10. The CDR3 DNA reads as TGTGCCAGCAGCCAAGAAGTCGGGACAGCCTACAACAATGAGCAGTTCTTC. This sequence encodes CASSQEVGTAYNNEQFF.